There are a few counts of the clone carrying this T cell receptor (beta chain). Germline CDR1 SEHNR, CDR2 FQNEAQ (reference sequence). The CDR3 is 18 residues long. The V gene end was trimmed by 9 bases and the J gene end by 2 bases; junction bases not matched to a gene: 19. Generated by immunoSEQ multiplex PCR, the TCRdb table keeps only in-frame clones and is missing some. The repertoire holds some 69,000 clones, with over 70% as singletons. This sample was included in a study of blood T cell repertoires in COVID-19. Study background: Researchers got acute and convalescent COVID-19 samples from the United States, Italy and Spain. T cells, B-cell-depleted T cells, or PBMCs provided the cDNA or gDNA that served as material.

The sequence was obtained from a man aged 60 to 69 with acute or convalescent COVID-19. The sequenced material came from peripheral blood. The V gene is TRBV7-9, the J gene TRBJ1-3; 7 positions agree with TRBD1. DNA for the CDR3: TGTGCCAGGAAAGCGCTTGTAACAGGGGAAGACCCTGGAAACACCATATATTTT. Its protein product is CARKALVTGEDPGNTIYF. The full variable domain, its missing parts supplied by reference TRBV7-9 and TRBJ1-3, is DTGVSQNPRHKITKRGQNVTFRCDPISEHNRLYWYRQTLGQGPEFLTYFQNEAQLEKSRLLSDRFSAERPKGSFSTLEIQRTEQGDSAMYLCARKALVTGEDPGNTIYFGEGSWLTVV.